The present T cell receptor beta chain was sequenced within a study of blood T cell repertoires in COVID-19. Looking at the study overall: Whether acute or convalescent, the COVID-19 samples came from the United States, Italy and Spain. Sample material is recorded as cDNA or gDNA derived from T cells, B-cell-depleted T cells, or PBMCs.

Authors' processing steps: The authors estimated nucleated cell counts from reference gene primer amplification. Repertoires were generated with immunoSEQ multiplex PCR, while TCRdb's copy carries only in-frame clones and drops some. The DNA was the basis for D and trimming; V, J and clone size are from that table. The sample lists roughly 100,000 clones; 81% were seen once. The V and J ends lost 4 bases and 1 base, in that order; junction bases with no gene match: 7. This CDR3 spans 15 amino acids. CDR1 and CDR2 (germline): SGHNT, YYREEE (reference sequence). The chain recombines TRBV5-4 with TRBJ1-2; 7 bases agree with TRBD1. Sample: peripheral blood. The TCR sequence derives from a man older than 75 with acute or convalescent COVID-19. The CDR3 nucleotides read TGTGCCAGCAGCGCCCCGACAGGGAGTAACTATGGCTACACCTTC. It specifies CASSAPTGSNYGYTF. Drawing the rest from reference TRBV5-4 and TRBJ1-2, the complete variable domain is ETGVTQSPTHLIKTRGQQVTLRCSSQSGHNTVSWYQQALGQGPQFIFQYYREEENGRGNFPPRFSGLQFPNYSSELNVNALELDDSALYLCASSAPTGSNYGYTFGSGTRLTVV.